Given below is one T cell receptor beta chain in context. Germline-derived CDR1 and CDR2 are SNHLY and FYNNEI. Trimming pared 4 bases from V and 10 bases from J, leaving 10 bases between. This CDR3 region has 11 residues. The data belong to a study of blood T cell repertoires in COVID-19. Across the study: Sample material is recorded as cDNA or gDNA derived from T cells, B-cell-depleted T cells, or PBMCs.

In the authors' methods: Estimated nucleated cell counts came from reference gene primer amplification. Sequencing used immunoSEQ multiplex PCR; TCRdb keeps in-frame clones, though not all of them. The DNA gave D and trimming, while V, J and clone size come from that table. Of roughly 48,000 clones listed, approximately 93% were seen once; the top ten hold about 1%. The rearrangement joins TRBV2 to TRBJ1-1; D unresolved. The clonotype comes from a man aged 55 to 69 with COVID-19, enrolled during active disease. Sequencing input: peripheral blood. CDR3 coding DNA: TGTGCCAGCAGTGTTGGCAGTCGAGCTTTCTTT. Encoded protein: CASSVGSRAFF.